Listed below are T cell receptor beta chains from one sample, sequenced in a study of T cell changes during pregnancy in multiple sclerosis. Here immunoSEQ multiplex PCR was the method, and the copy in TCRdb shows in-frame clones only, minus some. The sample holds about 99,000 clones, 80% to 95% seen once. The sequences come from peripheral blood, collected after pregnancy. These receptor sequences come from a female donor with multiple sclerosis, enrolled in a pregnancy study. CDR3s include the opening cysteine and the closing phenylalanine or tryptophan. The D gene is left open where the match is weak. Rows give clone size only sometimes, using once, few, many, or a class for an expanded clone.

V gene	J gene	clone size	D gene	CDR3 protein	CDR3 DNA
TRBV13	TRBJ2-5	-	-	CASSFSGGRETQYF	TGTGCCAGCAGCTTTTCAGGGGGGAGGGAGACCCAGTACTTC
TRBV25-1	TRBJ2-3	-	-	CASSDFDGDTQYF	TGTGCCAGCAGTGATTTTGACGGGGATACGCAGTATTTT
TRBV6-6	TRBJ2-5	-	-	CASRTGQKYQETQYF	TGTGCCAGCAGGACTGGACAGAAGTACCAAGAGACCCAGTACTTC
TRBV11-2	TRBJ1-1	-	-	CASSLTAMNTEAFF	TGTGCCAGCAGCTTAACAGCAATGAACACTGAAGCTTTCTTT
TRBV19	TRBJ2-4	-	TRBD2	CASRLAGLAKNIQYF	TGTGCCAGTAGACTAGCGGGACTAGCCAAAAACATTCAGTACTTC
TRBV4-1	TRBJ1-1	-	TRBD1	CASSQGQGNTEAFF	TGCGCCAGCAGCCAGGGACAGGGGAACACTGAAGCTTTCTTT
TRBV12-5	TRBJ1-4	-	-	CASAPRDFATNEKLFF	TGTGCTAGTGCCCCCCGGGACTTTGCAACTAATGAAAAACTGTTTTTT
TRBV7-2	TRBJ2-7	-	-	CASSLSGTYEQYF	TGTGCCAGCAGCTTATCAGGTACCTACGAGCAGTACTTC
TRBV7-3	TRBJ2-2	-	TRBD2	CASSSRGLAGELDTGELFF	TGTGCCAGCAGCTCTAGAGGACTAGCGGGAGAATTAGACACCGGGGAGCTGTTTTTT
TRBV28	TRBJ2-7	-	-	CASSPQTQRGEQYF	TGTGCCAGCAGTCCCCAGACCCAAAGGGGGGAGCAGTACTTC
TRBV28	TRBJ1-5	-	-	CASSLWRARNQPQHF	TGTGCCAGCAGTTTATGGAGGGCTCGCAATCAGCCCCAGCATTTT
TRBV2	TRBJ2-7	once	-	CASSDLGETYEQYF	TGTGCCAGCAGTGACCTAGGAGAAACCTACGAGCAGTACTTC
TRBV14	TRBJ2-3	-	-	CASSQSPTGLDFTDTQYF	TGTGCCAGCAGCCAGAGTCCCACAGGGCTAGATTTCACAGATACGCAGTATTTT
TRBV13	TRBJ2-7	-	TRBD2	CASSTGTSGLGEQYF	TGTGCCAGCAGCACCGGGACTAGCGGGTTAGGCGAGCAGTACTTC
TRBV19	TRBJ2-2	-	TRBD1	CASIKGSDRGYTGELFF	TGTGCCAGTATAAAAGGCTCGGACAGGGGTTACACCGGGGAGCTGTTTTTT
TRBV29-1	TRBJ1-1	-	-	CSTLGSMLNTEAFF	TGCAGTACCCTAGGGAGTATGCTGAACACTGAAGCTTTCTTT
TRBV28	TRBJ2-5	-	-	CASRAGSLGQETQYF	TGTGCCAGCAGAGCAGGGTCGTTAGGCCAAGAGACCCAGTACTTC